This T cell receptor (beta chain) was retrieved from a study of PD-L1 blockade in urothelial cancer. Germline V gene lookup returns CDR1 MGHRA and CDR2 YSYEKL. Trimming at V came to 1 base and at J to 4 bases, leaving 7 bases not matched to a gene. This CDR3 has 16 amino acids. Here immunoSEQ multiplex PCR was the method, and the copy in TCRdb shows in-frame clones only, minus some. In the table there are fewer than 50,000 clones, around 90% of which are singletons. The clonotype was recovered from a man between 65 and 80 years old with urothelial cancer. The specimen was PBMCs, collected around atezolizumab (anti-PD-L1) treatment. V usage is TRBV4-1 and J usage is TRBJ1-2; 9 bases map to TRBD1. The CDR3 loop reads CASSQATGGGSYGYTF. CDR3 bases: TGCGCCAGCAGCCAAGCCACAGGGGGCGGTAGCTATGGCTACACCTTC.